The 15 T cell receptor beta chains below were found in one sample sequenced in a study of graft-versus-host responses after intestinal transplantation. Their antigen targets remain unknown. The method was immunoSEQ multiplex PCR; TCRdb's version includes in-frame clones alone and lacks a portion of them. The table has around 71,000 clones, about 94% seen once. Sequencing was performed on unstimulated CD8+ T cells sorted from spleen or lymph node cells, taken before intestinal transplant. The receptors here all came from a human donor who received an intestinal transplant.

J is TRBJ2-2 and V is TRBV29-1; D uncertain. This CDR3 has 13 residues. Germline V CDR1 and CDR2: SQVTM, ANQGSEA. V was shortened by 5 bases and J by 2 bases, with 9 bases between the two germline ends. The CDR3 DNA reads TGCAGCGTTCCCAACAGTAACACCGGGGAGCTGTTTTTT. Translated: CSVPNSNTGELFF.

The chain is built from TRBV13 and TRBJ2-5; 10 nucleotides line up with TRBD2. This CDR3 contains 17 residues. Looked up from germline, CDR1 is PRHDT and CDR2 is FYEKMQ (reference sequence). Unmatched junction bases numbered 9, after V lost 3 bases and J lost 2 bases. CDR3: CASSFAGSGRDQETQYF. CDR3 coding DNA: TGTGCCAGCAGCTTCGCGGGGAGCGGGAGGGATCAAGAGACCCAGTACTTC.

The rearrangement uses TRBV14 and TRBJ2-7; 8 bases agree with TRBD1. V dropped 4 bases and J dropped 2; count of bases not matched to a gene: 7. The CDR3 is 15 residues long. CDR1 is SGHDN and CDR2 is FVKESK in the germline V gene. CDR3 sequence reads: CASSRGQGLTYEQYF. CDR3 DNA sequence: TGTGCCAGCAGCCGAGGACAGGGTTTAACCTACGAGCAGTACTTC. The entire variable domain, with the rest obtained from reference TRBV14 and TRBJ2-7, is as follows: EAGVTQFPSHSVIEKGQTVTLRCDPISGHDNLYWYRRVMGKEIKFLLHFVKESKQDESGMPNNRFLAERTGGTYSTLKVQPAELEDSGVYFCASSRGQGLTYEQYFGPGTRLTVT.

The chain employs TRBV10-2 and TRBJ2-7, with TRBD2 identical over 8 bases. Looked up from germline, CDR1 is WSHSY and CDR2 is SAAADI. The V segment lost 6 bases and the J segment 5 bases; nucleotides outside the gene matches: 9. The CDR3 spans 14 residues. CDR3 in amino acids: CASSDRLARDEQYF. The CDR3 DNA reads as TGCGCCAGCAGCGACCGACTAGCGAGAGACGAGCAGTACTTC.

J is TRBJ2-3 and V is TRBV10-1; TRBD1 aligns across 9 bases. J gave up 1 base and V 3 bases, and 5 bases lay outside the gene matches. The CDR3 is 16 residues long. CDR1 WNHNN and CDR2 SYGVQD come from the germline V gene (reference sequence). CDR3 region: CASSDSTGGGTDTQYF. The CDR3 bases are TGCGCCAGCAGTGACTCTACAGGGGGCGGCACAGATACGCAGTATTTT.

The chain joins TRBV15 to TRBJ2-5; no reliable D call. V was cut by 1 base and J by 1 base, with 7 bases left in between. Germline V gene sequence: CDR1 LNHNV, CDR2 YYDKDF (reference sequence). The CDR3 consists of 14 residues. The CDR3 loop is CATSRGRVQETQYF. The DNA of the CDR3 is TGTGCCACCAGCAGAGGTAGAGTCCAAGAGACCCAGTACTTC.

This chain connects TRBV7-9 to TRBJ2-7; D remains unclear. The CDR3 totals 12 residues. The germline V gene has CDR1 SEHNR and CDR2 FQNEAQ (reference sequence). V gave up 3 bases and J gave up 0 bases, with 3 bases separating them. The CDR3 nucleotides are TGTGCCAGCAGCTTCCCCTCCTACGAGCAGTACTTC. It codes for CASSFPSYEQYF.

The rearrangement joins TRBV7-9 to TRBJ2-7; TRBD1 agrees at 10 bases. The CDR3 is 14 amino acids. V was clipped by 5 bases and J by 3 bases; unmatched bases: 4. Looked up from germline, CDR1 is SEHNR and CDR2 is FQNEAQ (reference sequence). The CDR3 DNA reads TGTGCCAGCAGCCCGAGGACAGGGGGCTACGAGCAGTACTTC. It encodes CASSPRTGGYEQYF.

CDR3 sequence: CASSQDGTGARVYEQYF. CDR3 in DNA: TGCGCCAGCAGCCAAGATGGCACAGGGGCGCGAGTCTACGAGCAGTACTTC. The V call is TRBV4-1, the J call TRBJ2-7; 7 nucleotides align to TRBD1. The CDR3 extends over 17 amino acids. The germline CDR1 and CDR2 sequences are MGHRA and YSYEKL. V lost 0 bases and J lost 3; bases outside the gene matches: 11.

V is TRBV29-1 and J is TRBJ2-2; possibly TRBD2 for D (6 bases). The CDR3 has 14 amino acids. The V gene's germline CDR1 is SQVTM and CDR2 ANQGSEA. The germline V and J ends were trimmed by 8 bases and 1 base, with 14 bases remaining between them. The CDR3 DNA sequence: TGCAGCTATAGGAATAGCGGGAACACCGGGGAGCTGTTTTTT. It encodes CSYRNSGNTGELFF.

As to this clone: Germline is not matched at one junction end, which may reflect a read error. V usage is TRBV27 and J usage is TRBJ2-1, with TRBD1 identical over 9 bases. The CDR3 is made up of 16 amino acids. Per the germline V gene, CDR1 is MNHEY and CDR2 is SMNVEV (reference sequence). The CDR3, as DNA: TGTGCCAGCAGTATATCGACAGGGGGTAAATACAATGAGCAGTTCTTC. Encoded protein: CASSISTGGKYNEQFF.

V and J are TRBV14 and TRBJ2-6; 7 nucleotides agree with TRBD2. Germline CDR1 and CDR2: SGHDN and FVKESK. The CDR3 is 17 amino acids. J gave up 2 bases and V 4 bases, and 8 bases lay outside the gene matches. The CDR3 DNA follows: TGTGCCAGCAGCCCTGTGGCGGGAGAGACTGGGGCCAACGTCCTGACTTTC. Translated, it gives CASSPVAGETGANVLTF.

The CDR3 spells CASSGKLFLRETQYF. The DNA for the CDR3 is TGTGCCAGCAGCGGGAAATTGTTTTTGAGGGAGACCCAGTACTTC. This chain links TRBV7-8 with TRBJ2-5; D remains unclear. V lost 5 bases and J 5 bases, leaving 18 bases between the germline ends. Germline lookup yields CDR1 SGHVS and CDR2 FQNEAQ. This CDR3 is 15 amino acids long.

The rearrangement joins TRBV25-1 to TRBJ2-7; D unclear. Germline loops: CDR1 MGHDK, CDR2 SYGVNS. V lost 0 bases and J 7 bases, leaving 7 bases between the germline ends. The CDR3 sequence is 12 residues long. CDR3 nucleotides: TGTGCCAGCAGTGAATACACCGGGGAGCAGTACTTC. The encoded protein is CASSEYTGEQYF.

V is TRBV5-6 and J is TRBJ2-7; D is unclear. Germline V CDR1 and CDR2: SGHDT, YYEEEE. The V end was cut by 4 bases, the J end by 2 bases, with 16 bases between. This CDR3 spans 15 amino acids. The chain's CDR3 is CASSPGPVNAYEQYF. DNA for the CDR3: TGTGCCAGCAGCCCCGGTCCGGTGAATGCCTACGAGCAGTACTTC.